This passage covers 8 T cell receptor beta chains from one sample sequenced in a study of regulatory T cells in long-lasting Graves disease (dated by TCRdb to the early 2020s). Receptor libraries were prepared by multiplex PCR. Sequencing was performed on an Illumina HiSeq 4000. To build TCR beta libraries, CDR3 regions were amplified by Arm-PCR using iRepertoire HTBI primers. In TCRdb, the public reads were trimmed at Q25 with fastp and aligned with MiXCR, with productive beta chains retained. Identical CDR3 proteins give one entry, which carries the most common genes and DNA. Here the sample has about 540,000 distinct CDR3 sequences; roughly 12% occur a single time. The top ten constitute roughly 10% of the sample. Explained via the paper, the time point label denotes: newly diagnosed GD, antithyroid drugs for less than 3 months. For both TCR sequencing and RNA sequencing, RNA was extracted from PBMCs using TRIzol.

The sample also formed part of further work on T cells in Graves' hyperthyroidism and ophthalmopathy.

The specimen comprised peripheral blood mononuclear cells (PBMCs), sampled at new diagnosis, from a patient treated with antithyroid drugs. These TCRs come from a man aged 25-45 years with Graves disease. Donor details come from another sample of the same person, matched by shared clones.

CDR3 residues: CASSYEGTTVGGYTF. The DNA of the CDR3 is TGCGCCAGCAGCTACGAAGGGACCACAGTTGGAGGCTACACCTTC. The gene calls are TRBV5-1 and TRBJ1-2, with D possibly matching TRBD1 (5 bases). The CDR3 consists of 15 residues. Trimming removed 3 bases from V and 8 bases from J, with 20 bases in between. Looked up from germline, CDR1 is SGHRS and CDR2 is YFSETQ.

V is TRBV12-3 or TRBV12-4 and J is TRBJ1-1; unclear D gene. Trimming left V 4 bases short and J 6 bases short, with 9 bases between. The CDR3 is 12 residues long. The CDR3 DNA is TGTGCCAGCAGTTACAGCTTCGCTGAAGCTTTCTTT. Its protein is CASSYSFAEAFF.

The V call is TRBV7-8, the J call TRBJ2-2; 11 bases match TRBD2. V lost 5 bases and J lost 4; bases outside the gene matches: 6. The CDR3 runs to 16 residues. Germline values: CDR1 SGHVS, CDR2 FQNEAQ. The CDR3, as DNA: TGTGCCAGCAGCATCATAGCGGGAGGGGGCACCGGGGAGCTGTTTTTT. Translation gives CASSIIAGGGTGELFF.

This clonotype was observed a few times. The chain recombines TRBV10-3 with TRBJ2-3, with TRBD2 identical over 7 bases. CDR1 is ENHRY, CDR2 SYGVKD, per germline. CDR3 length: 13 residues. CDR3 sequence reads: CSLGGRRTDTQYF. CDR3 coding DNA: TGTTCCCTCGGGGGGAGACGCACAGATACGCAGTATTTT.

In its sample, this clonotype was seen many times. CDR3 sequence: CASSRGGSGRYNEQFF. The CDR3 DNA reads as TGTGCCAGCAGCCGAGGGGGTAGCGGGAGATACAATGAGCAGTTCTTC. The chain combines TRBV6-1 with TRBJ2-1, with TRBD2 identical over 9 bases. Losses at the gene ends were 6 bases for V and 4 bases for J; bases not matched to a gene: 10. Germline lookup yields CDR1 MNHNS and CDR2 SASEGT. The CDR3 covers 16 residues.

This clonotype was counted a few times. This chain joins TRBV29-1 and TRBJ1-2; 10 nucleotides agree with TRBD1. Trimming removed 1 base from V and 7 bases from J; junction bases left unmatched: 3. From germline, CDR1 is SQVTM and CDR2 ANQGSEA. The CDR3 spans 13 residues. The CDR3 nucleotides are TGCAGCGTTGAAGCCGGGACAGGGGTTGGCTACACCTTC. The encoded protein is CSVEAGTGVGYTF.

To note about this clonotype: A much larger clone differs from this one at a single base, so this may be a read error. The gene calls are TRBV30 and TRBJ2-5, with D maybe TRBD2 (5 bases). Per germline, CDR1 GTSNPN and CDR2 SVGIG (reference sequence). Deletions cut 5 bases from V and 4 bases from J, with 20 bases between. The length of the CDR3 is 15 residues. In nucleotides, the CDR3 is TGTGCCTGGGGTGCCCCGGGAAGTAAGCGAGAGACCCAGTACTTC. Translating it yields CAWGAPGSKRETQYF. Using reference TRBV30 and TRBJ2-5 for the parts outside the CDR3, the full variable domain is SQTIHQWPATLVQPVGSPLSLECTVEGTSNPNLYWYRQAAGRGLQLLFYSVGIGQISSEVPQNLSASRPQDRQFILSSKKLLLSDSGFYLCAWGAPGSKRETQYFGPGTRLLVL.

At least ten counts were recorded for this clonotype. The chain recombines TRBV18 with TRBJ2-7; D perhaps matches TRBD2 (6 bases). CDR3 length: 12 amino acids. The germline CDR1 and CDR2 sequences are KGHSH and LQKENI. V shed 6 bases and J shed 5 bases, with 11 bases lying between them. DNA of the CDR3: TGTGCCAGCTCCCAGACGGGGGACGAGCAGTACTTC. Translation: CASSQTGDEQYF.